The rows below give T cell receptor beta chains drawn from one sample of a study of cytomegalovirus exposure and HLA in healthy donors. The table came from immunoSEQ multiplex PCR; TCRdb's copy has only in-frame clones and leaves some out. This sample has more than 95,000 clones, with more than 65% found just once. Sequenced input: PBMCs. The receptors originated from a young man in good health and CMV-seronegative. Each CDR3 is given with its conserved first and last residue. A D gene is named only where the DNA matches it firmly. Size tells how often a clone was seen (once, few, many) or the class of an expanded clone, and some rows leave it out.

TRBD2 TRBJ2-5 NA TRBV29-1 TGCAGCGTCGGCGGTTCGGGCGGGAGGGCTTTAGAGACCCAGTACTTC CSVGGSGGRALETQYF
TRBD1 TRBJ1-5 few TRBV28 TGTGCCAGCAGGGAACCCCCTACCCCTTGGACAGGAGTCCATCAGCCCCAGCATTTT CASREPPTPWTGVHQPQHF
TRBD1 TRBJ2-1 NA TRBV30 TGTGCCTGGAGCCCGGGACAGGGATCCAATGAGCAGTTCTTC CAWSPGQGSNEQFF
NA TRBJ2-5 NA TRBV5-1 TGCGCCAGCAGCCGTGGTGGCGTCGGGGGAGAGACCCAGTACTTC CASSRGGVGGETQYF
TRBD2 TRBJ2-5 NA TRBV11-2 TGTGCCAGCAGCTTAGGCACTAGCGGGAGTGAGGAGACCCAGTACTTC CASSLGTSGSEETQYF
NA TRBJ2-1 NA TRBV18 TGTGCCAGCTCACCCCGACGGGCCAGCACCGGGGCCTACAATGAGCAGTTCTTC CASSPRRASTGAYNEQFF
TRBD2 TRBJ2-5 NA TRBV6-4 TGTGCCAGCAGTAGCGGGAGGGGAGAGACCCAGTACTTC CASSSGRGETQYF
TRBD1 TRBJ2-5 NA TRBV30 TGTGCCTGGAGACCGGGACAGTCCTACCAAGAGACCCAGTACTTC CAWRPGQSYQETQYF
TRBD2 TRBJ2-1 NA TRBV5-4 TGTGCCAGCAGCGGTCAACTAGCGGCAAAGTACAATGAGCAGTTCTTC CASSGQLAAKYNEQFF
TRBD2 TRBJ2-3 NA TRBV28 TGTGCCGGAGGCGGGAGGACAGATACGCAGTATTTT CAGGGRTDTQYF